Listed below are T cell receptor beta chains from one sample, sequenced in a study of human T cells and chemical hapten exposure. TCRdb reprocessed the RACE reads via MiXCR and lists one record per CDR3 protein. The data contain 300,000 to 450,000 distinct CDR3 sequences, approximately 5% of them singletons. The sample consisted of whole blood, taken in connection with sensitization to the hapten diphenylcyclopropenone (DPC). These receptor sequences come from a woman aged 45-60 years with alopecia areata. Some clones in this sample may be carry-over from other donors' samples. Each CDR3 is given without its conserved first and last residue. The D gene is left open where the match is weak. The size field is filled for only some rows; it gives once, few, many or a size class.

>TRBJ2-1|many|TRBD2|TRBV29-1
SVPRWGGVNEQF
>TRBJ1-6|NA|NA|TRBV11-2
ASSLDTWSPLH
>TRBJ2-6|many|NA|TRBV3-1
ASSQGRGKGSGANVLT
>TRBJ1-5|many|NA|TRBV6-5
ASSHRVDQPQH
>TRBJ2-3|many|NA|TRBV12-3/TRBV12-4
ASGGGGTDTQY
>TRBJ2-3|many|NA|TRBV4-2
ASSQDRGITDTQY
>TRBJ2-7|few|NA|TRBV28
ASTPGIPPYEQY
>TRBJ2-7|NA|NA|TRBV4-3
ASSQETGISSYEQY
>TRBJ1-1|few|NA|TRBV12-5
ASGLDPGTEAF
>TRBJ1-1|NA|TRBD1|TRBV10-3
AISDPDRGAEAF
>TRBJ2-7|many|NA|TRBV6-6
ASSYTMVTHEQY
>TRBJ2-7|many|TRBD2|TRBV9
ASSVDPLAGIIGEQY
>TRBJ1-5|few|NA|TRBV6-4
ASHDPRQYSNQPQH
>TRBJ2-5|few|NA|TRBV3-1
ASSQGSAGETQY
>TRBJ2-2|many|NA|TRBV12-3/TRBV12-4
ASGAANTGELF
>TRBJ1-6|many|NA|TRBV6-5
ASSLDGRGSPLH
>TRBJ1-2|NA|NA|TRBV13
ASSSGHLYGYT
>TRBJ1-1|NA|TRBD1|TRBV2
ASSEVDRDTEAF
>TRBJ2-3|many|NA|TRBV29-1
SVERGREPYTQY
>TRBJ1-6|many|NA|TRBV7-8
ASSPGSPISYNSPLH
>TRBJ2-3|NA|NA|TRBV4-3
ASSQDDSGSADTQY
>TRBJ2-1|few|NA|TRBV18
ASSPPGQTYNEQF
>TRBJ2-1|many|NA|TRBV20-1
SANRGGNEQF
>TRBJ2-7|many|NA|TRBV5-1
ASNLDGTYEQY
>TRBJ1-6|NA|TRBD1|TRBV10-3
AIRATGLNSPLH
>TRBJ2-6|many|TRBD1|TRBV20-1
SAKTPGQFHSGANVLT